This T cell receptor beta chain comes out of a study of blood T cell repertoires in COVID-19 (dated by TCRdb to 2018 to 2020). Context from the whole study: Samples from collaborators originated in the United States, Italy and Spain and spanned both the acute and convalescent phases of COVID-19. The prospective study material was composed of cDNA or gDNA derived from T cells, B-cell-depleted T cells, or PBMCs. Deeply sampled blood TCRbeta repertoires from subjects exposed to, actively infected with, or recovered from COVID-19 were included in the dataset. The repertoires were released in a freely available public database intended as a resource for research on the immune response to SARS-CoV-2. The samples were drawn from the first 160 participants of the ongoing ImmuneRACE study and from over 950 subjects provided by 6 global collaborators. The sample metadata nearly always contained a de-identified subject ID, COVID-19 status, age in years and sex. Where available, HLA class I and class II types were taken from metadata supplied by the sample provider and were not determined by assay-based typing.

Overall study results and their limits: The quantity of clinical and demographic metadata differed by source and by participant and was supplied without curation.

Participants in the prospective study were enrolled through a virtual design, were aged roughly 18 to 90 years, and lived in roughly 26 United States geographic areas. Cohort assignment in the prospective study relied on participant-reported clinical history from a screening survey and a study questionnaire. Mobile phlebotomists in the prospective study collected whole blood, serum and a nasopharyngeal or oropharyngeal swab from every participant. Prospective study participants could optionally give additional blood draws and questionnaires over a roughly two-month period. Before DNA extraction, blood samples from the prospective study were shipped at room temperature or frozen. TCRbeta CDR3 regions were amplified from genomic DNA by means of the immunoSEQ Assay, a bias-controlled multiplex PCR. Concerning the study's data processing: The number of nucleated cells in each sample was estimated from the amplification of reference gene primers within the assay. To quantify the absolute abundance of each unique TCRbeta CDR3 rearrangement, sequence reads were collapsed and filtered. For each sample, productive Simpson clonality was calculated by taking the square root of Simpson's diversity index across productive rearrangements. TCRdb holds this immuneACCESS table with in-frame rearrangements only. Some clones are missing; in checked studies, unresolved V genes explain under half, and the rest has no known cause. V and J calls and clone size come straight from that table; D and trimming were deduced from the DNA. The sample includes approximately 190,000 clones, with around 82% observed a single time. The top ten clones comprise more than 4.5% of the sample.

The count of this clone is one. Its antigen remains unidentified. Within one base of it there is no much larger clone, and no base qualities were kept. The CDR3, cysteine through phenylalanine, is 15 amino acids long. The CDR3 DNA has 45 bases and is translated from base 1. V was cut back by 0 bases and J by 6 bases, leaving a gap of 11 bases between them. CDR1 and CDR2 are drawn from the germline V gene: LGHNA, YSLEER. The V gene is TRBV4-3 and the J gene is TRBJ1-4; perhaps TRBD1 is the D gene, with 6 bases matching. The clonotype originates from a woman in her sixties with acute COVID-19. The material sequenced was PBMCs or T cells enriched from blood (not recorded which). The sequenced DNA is TGCGCCAGCAGCCAAGAAGGGCCAGGGGATGAAAAACTGTTTTTT. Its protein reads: CASSQEGPGDEKLFF.